The 19 T cell receptor beta chains below were found in one sample sequenced in a study of cytomegalovirus exposure and HLA in healthy donors. Assay: immunoSEQ multiplex PCR; the TCRdb copy retains only in-frame clones and omits some. The sample shows tens of thousands of clones, 85% to 95% of them seen only once. What was sequenced was PBMCs. These receptors came from a woman aged 18-35 years in good health and CMV-seronegative.

The chain recombines TRBV5-1 with TRBJ1-4; D possibly corresponds to TRBD1 (5 bases). This CDR3 spans 17 amino acids. Germline V gene data show CDR1 as SGHRS and CDR2 as YFSETQ. V lost 3 bases and J lost 0, with 15 bases in between. The CDR3 DNA is TGCGCCAGCAGCTGGGAGGGTGACAGCGCAACTAATGAAAAACTGTTTTTT. Its protein product is CASSWEGDSATNEKLFF.

The J gene is TRBJ1-4, the V gene TRBV25-1; D not resolved. The germline CDR1 and CDR2 sequences are MGHDK and SYGVNS. The CDR3 spans 12 residues. The V end lost 4 bases, the J end lost 7 bases, and 7 bases lay between the germline ends. As DNA, the CDR3 is TGTGCCAGCAGTGCGGTGGTTGAAAAACTGTTTTTT. Its translation: CASSAVVEKLFF.

The chain couples TRBV6-1 to TRBJ2-6; a possible D gene is TRBD2 (6 bases). This CDR3 is 19 amino acids long. The V end lost 0 bases, the J end lost 0 bases, and 15 bases lay between the germline ends. The germline V gene encodes CDR1 MNHNS and CDR2 SASEGT. CDR3 nucleotide sequence: TGTGCCAGCAGTGAAGCGTTGCGGGGACGCCTCTCTGGGGCCAACGTCCTGACTTTC. Protein product: CASSEALRGRLSGANVLTF.

This clone occurred a few times. The rearrangement links TRBV7-8 to TRBJ2-7, with D perhaps matching TRBD2 (5 bases). The CDR3 runs to 14 residues. CDR1 is SGHVS and CDR2 is FQNEAQ in the germline V gene. The V end lost 8 bases, the J end lost 5 bases, and 19 bases lay between the germline ends. CDR3 nucleotides: TGTGCCAGCGCTCACGAGCTAGCTATCCACGAGCAGTACTTC. As protein: CASAHELAIHEQYF.

This sequence joins TRBV15 and TRBJ2-7, with TRBD1 matching over 7 bases. CDR3 length: 14 residues. Germline CDR1 and CDR2: LNHNV and YYDKDF (reference sequence). Trimming at V came to 3 bases and at J to 3 bases, leaving 5 bases not matched to a gene. CDR3 in DNA: TGTGCCACCAGCAGTGGGGACAGCCGCTACGAGCAGTACTTC. It codes for CATSSGDSRYEQYF.

The chain carries TRBV10-1 and TRBJ2-1; the match to TRBD2 covers 11 bases. Germline V gene sequence: CDR1 WNHNN, CDR2 SYGVQD (reference sequence). The J segment lost 12 bases and the V segment lost 4 bases, leaving 11 bases of the junction unmatched. The CDR3 runs to 15 residues. CDR3 DNA: TGCGCCAGCAGTGTCGGGCTAGCGGGAGGCTGGGGGCAGTTCTTC. Translation: CASSVGLAGGWGQFF.

This clone was detected a few times. The chain recombines TRBV4-3 with TRBJ2-1; 12 nucleotides match TRBD2. The germline gives CDR1 LGHNA, CDR2 YSLEER. Trimming removed 0 bases from V and 6 bases from J; junction bases left unmatched: 3. This CDR3 has 16 amino acids. The CDR3 loop reads CASSQEPSGGANEQFF. In DNA form, the CDR3 reads TGCGCCAGCAGCCAAGAGCCTAGCGGGGGGGCCAATGAGCAGTTCTTC.

In DNA, the CDR3 is TGTGCCAGCAGTGACGGACTAGCTAAAGATACGCAGTATTTT. Protein sequence: CASSDGLAKDTQYF. The genes are TRBV6-4 and TRBJ2-3; TRBD2 aligns across 8 bases. J gave up 5 bases and V 2 bases, and 3 bases lay outside the gene matches. Germline V CDR1 and CDR2: MRHNA, SNTAGT. The CDR3 loop spans 14 amino acids.

This chain connects TRBV28 to TRBJ2-7; 7 nucleotides line up with TRBD2. Germline assignment: CDR1 MDHEN and CDR2 SYDVKM. After removal of 6 bases from V and 6 bases from J, the junction contained 14 bases not matched to a gene. The CDR3 length is 15 residues. The CDR3 nucleotides read TGTGCCAGCAGCCAGACGGTCGGCGGGAGTCGCGAGCAGTACTTC. It specifies CASSQTVGGSREQYF.

The V call is TRBV7-2, the J call TRBJ2-7, with D possibly matching TRBD1 (5 bases). Looked up from germline, CDR1 is SGHTA and CDR2 is FQGNSA. Trimming cost V 5 bases and J 7 bases, with 9 bases left between them. The CDR3 consists of 11 residues. This CDR3 reads CASSSYREQYF. DNA for the CDR3: TGTGCCAGCAGCAGTTACAGGGAGCAGTACTTC.

The chain carries TRBV30 and TRBJ2-1; 9 bases are shared with TRBD1. This CDR3 is built from 15 residues. V lost 1 base to trimming and J lost 8 bases; unmatched junction nucleotides: 9. The germline gives CDR1 GTSNPN, CDR2 SVGIG (reference sequence). DNA for the CDR3: TGTGCCTGGAGTGGGGGACAGGGATCGGGGCATGAGCAGTTCTTC. As protein: CAWSGGQGSGHEQFF.

The rearrangement uses TRBV7-2 and TRBJ1-1; D is ambiguous. Trimming left V 1 base short and J 5 bases short, with 8 bases between. The CDR3 is 13 amino acids. Germline V gene data show CDR1 as SGHTA and CDR2 as FQGNSA. CDR3 in DNA: TGTGCCAGCAGCTTAGTATCGGAGACTGAAGCTTTCTTT. Translated: CASSLVSETEAFF.

The chain links TRBV19 to TRBJ2-1; 8 bases fit TRBD2. V shed 5 bases and J 9 bases; nucleotides not matched to a gene: 12. This CDR3 comprises 15 residues. Germline assignment: CDR1 LNHDA and CDR2 SQIVND (reference sequence). CDR3 sequence: CASSSRGGRFGEQFF. CDR3 nucleotides: TGTGCCAGTAGTTCCCGGGGGGGCCGCTTTGGTGAGCAGTTCTTC.

V gene TRBV2 combines with J gene TRBJ2-7; TRBD2 might be the D (6 bases). The CDR3 runs 13 residues. The V end lost 11 bases, the J end lost 2 bases, and 16 bases lay between the germline ends. Looked up from germline, CDR1 is SNHLY and CDR2 is FYNNEI. The CDR3 is CAGGIGVPYEQYF. CDR3 nucleotides: TGTGCCGGGGGGATAGGGGTCCCCTACGAGCAGTACTTC.

This rearrangement joins TRBV13 to TRBJ1-1; 7 bases agree with TRBD1. V shed 0 bases, J shed 1 base, and the junction held 2 bases outside the gene matches. Germline CDR1 reads PRHDT; CDR2 reads FYEKMQ (reference sequence). The CDR3 has 15 residues. The CDR3 DNA follows: TGTGCCAGCAGCTTAGGGGACAGGCAGAACACTGAAGCTTTCTTT. Its translation is CASSLGDRQNTEAFF.

The chain links TRBV13 to TRBJ2-2, with TRBD1 as a possible D gene (5 bases). In germline, CDR1 is PRHDT, CDR2 FYEKMQ (reference sequence). Trimming cost V 6 bases and J 0 bases, with 11 bases left between them. The CDR3 sequence is 15 residues long. The CDR3 bases are TGTGCCAGCAGAGACAGTCAGCCGAACACCGGGGAGCTGTTTTTT. This encodes CASRDSQPNTGELFF.

This clone was found a few times. The rearrangement links TRBV2 to TRBJ1-2; D is perhaps TRBD1 (5 bases). Germline values: CDR1 SNHLY, CDR2 FYNNEI. The V gene lost 10 bases and the J gene lost 9 bases, with 27 bases spanning the gap. The CDR3 contains 15 residues. CDR3 amino acids: CATPPRAGRSRRYTF. DNA of the CDR3: TGTGCCACCCCGCCCAGGGCCGGTAGATCGAGGCGCTACACCTTC.

The CDR3, as DNA: TGTGCCAGCAGCCCTATGGGCGTCCCTGGAAACACCATATATTTT. It specifies CASSPMGVPGNTIYF. V gene TRBV7-2 combines with J gene TRBJ1-3; no firm D call. The CDR3 is made up of 15 amino acids. CDR1 is SGHTA and CDR2 is FQGNSA in the germline V gene. Between the trimmed V and J ends, which lost 5 bases and 2 bases, there was a span of 13 bases.

The V call is TRBV2, the J call TRBJ2-7; 7 nucleotides align to TRBD1. CDR1 and CDR2 (germline): SNHLY, FYNNEI. V shed 6 bases, J shed 5 bases, and the junction held 10 bases outside the gene matches. The CDR3 loop spans 14 amino acids. The CDR3: CASSPLTGDHEQYF. The CDR3 DNA reads as TGTGCCAGCAGCCCCCTCACAGGGGACCACGAGCAGTACTTC.